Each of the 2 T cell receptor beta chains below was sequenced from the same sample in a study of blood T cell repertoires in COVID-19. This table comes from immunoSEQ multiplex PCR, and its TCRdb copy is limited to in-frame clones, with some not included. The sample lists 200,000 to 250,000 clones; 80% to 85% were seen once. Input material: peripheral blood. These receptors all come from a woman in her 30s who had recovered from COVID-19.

The CDR3 loop reads CASSKARIQAYQGTGELFF. The CDR3 bases are TGTGCCAGCAGCAAAGCGCGGATACAGGCGTATCAAGGCACCGGGGAGCTGTTTTTT. The genes are TRBV21-1 and TRBJ2-2; the listed D gene, TRBD1, was not tested against the DNA. TRBV21-1 is labeled a pseudogene. The CDR3 contains 19 residues.

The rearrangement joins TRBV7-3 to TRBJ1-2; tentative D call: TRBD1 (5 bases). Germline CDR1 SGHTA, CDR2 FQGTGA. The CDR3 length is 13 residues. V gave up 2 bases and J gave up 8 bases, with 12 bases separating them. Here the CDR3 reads CASSLQGWLGYTF. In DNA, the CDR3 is TGTGCCAGCAGCTTACAGGGTTGGTTGGGCTACACCTTC.